This paragraph reports one T cell receptor beta chain. Its antigen is as yet unknown. Libraries were prepared by immunoSEQ multiplex PCR; TCRdb keeps only in-frame clonotypes and omits some of them. The profile covers around 15,000 clones, with under 95% appearing a single time and about 7.4% taken by the ten largest. Trimming removed 4 bases at V and 5 bases at J, with 13 bases between. CDR3 size: 13 residues. Germline CDR1 SGHRS, CDR2 YFSETQ. Indicated time point: inflamed ileum from the surgical specimen. Adults with ileal or ileocolonic Crohn's disease and an indication for resection were eligible. This sample was included in a study of T cell repertoires in ileal Crohn's disease. Across the study: Per sample, about 500 nanograms of biopsy DNA were TCRB immunosequenced.

Study results and limitations: Compared with CD4 T cells, sorted CD8 cells carried more expanded clones.

The sample comprised ileal tissue. The receptor's source is an adult with Crohn's disease. The chain employs TRBV5-1 and TRBJ2-7; TRBD1 might be the D (5 bases). The CDR3 DNA reads TGCGCCAGCAGCCCCTCCCTAGGGGACGAGCAGTACTTC. It yields the protein CASSPSLGDEQYF. Full variable domain (remainder filled in from reference TRBV5-1 and TRBJ2-7): KAGVTQTPRYLIKTRGQQVTLSCSPISGHRSVSWYQQTPGQGLQFLFEYFSETQRNKGNFPGRFSGRQFSNSRSEMNVSTLELGDSALYLCASSPSLGDEQYFGPGTRLTVT.